The clone carrying this T cell receptor (beta chain) turned up a few times. Trimming at V came to 4 bases and at J to 4 bases, leaving 4 bases not matched to a gene. Germline V gene data show CDR1 as KGHDR and CDR2 as SFDVKD. This CDR3 contains 15 residues. The sample belongs to a study of blood T cell repertoires in COVID-19. Across the whole study: The origin of the acute and convalescent COVID-19 samples was the United States, Italy and Spain. Nucleic acid was either cDNA or gDNA, and it came from T cells, B-cell-depleted T cells, or PBMCs.

The data were produced by immunoSEQ multiplex PCR, yet TCRdb's version contains in-frame clones alone and is incomplete. The sample lists over 150,000 clones; approximately 84% were seen once. Sequencing was done on a sample of peripheral blood. This TCR was sampled from a man in his 70s with active or convalescent COVID-19. This chain connects TRBV24-1 to TRBJ2-5; TRBD1 matches at 11 bases. CDR3 DNA sequence: TGTGCCACCAGTGACCCGGGACAGGGGGGAGAGACCCAGTACTTC. This codes for CATSDPGQGGETQYF.